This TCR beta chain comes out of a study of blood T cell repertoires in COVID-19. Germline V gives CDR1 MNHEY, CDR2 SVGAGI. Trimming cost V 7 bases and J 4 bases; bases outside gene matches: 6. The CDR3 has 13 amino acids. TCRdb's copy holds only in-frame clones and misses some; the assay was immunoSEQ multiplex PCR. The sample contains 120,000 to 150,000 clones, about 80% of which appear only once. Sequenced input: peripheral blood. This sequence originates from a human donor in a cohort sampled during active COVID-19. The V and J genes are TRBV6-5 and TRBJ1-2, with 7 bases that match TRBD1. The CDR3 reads CASTRSGGYGYTF. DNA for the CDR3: TGTGCCAGCACCCGGTCAGGGGGCTATGGCTACACCTTC.